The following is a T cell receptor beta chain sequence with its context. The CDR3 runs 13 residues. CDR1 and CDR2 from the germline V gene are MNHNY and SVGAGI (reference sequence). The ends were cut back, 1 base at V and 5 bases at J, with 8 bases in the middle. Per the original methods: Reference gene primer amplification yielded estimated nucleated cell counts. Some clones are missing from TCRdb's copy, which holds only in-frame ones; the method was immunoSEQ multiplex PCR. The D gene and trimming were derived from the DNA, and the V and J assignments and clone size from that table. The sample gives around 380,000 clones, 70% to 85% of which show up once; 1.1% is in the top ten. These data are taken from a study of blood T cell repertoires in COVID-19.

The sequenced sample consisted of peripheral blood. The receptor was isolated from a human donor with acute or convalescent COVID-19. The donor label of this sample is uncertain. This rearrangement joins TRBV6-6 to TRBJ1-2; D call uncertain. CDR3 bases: TGTGCCAGCAGTTACTTTGAACTGTATGGCTACACCTTC. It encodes CASSYFELYGYTF.